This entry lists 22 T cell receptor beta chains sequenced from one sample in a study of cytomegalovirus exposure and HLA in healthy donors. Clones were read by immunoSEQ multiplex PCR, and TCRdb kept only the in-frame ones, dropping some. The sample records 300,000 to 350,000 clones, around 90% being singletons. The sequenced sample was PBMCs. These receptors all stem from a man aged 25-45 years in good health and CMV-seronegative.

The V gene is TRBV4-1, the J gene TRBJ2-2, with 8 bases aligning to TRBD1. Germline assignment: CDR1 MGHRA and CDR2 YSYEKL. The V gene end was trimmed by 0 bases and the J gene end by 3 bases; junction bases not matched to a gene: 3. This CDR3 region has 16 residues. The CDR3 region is CASSQERQGHTGELFF. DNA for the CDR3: TGCGCCAGCAGCCAAGAAAGACAGGGGCACACCGGGGAGCTGTTTTTT.

CDR3 sequence: CASSQDRRGSTDTQYF. As DNA, the CDR3 is TGCGCCAGCAGCCAAGATCGGCGGGGGTCCACAGATACGCAGTATTTT. V is TRBV4-3 and J is TRBJ2-3; 7 bases are shared with TRBD2. This CDR3 contains 16 residues. From germline, CDR1 is LGHNA and CDR2 YSLEER. Germline trimming cut 0 bases from V and 2 bases from J; bases unmatched to any gene: 5.

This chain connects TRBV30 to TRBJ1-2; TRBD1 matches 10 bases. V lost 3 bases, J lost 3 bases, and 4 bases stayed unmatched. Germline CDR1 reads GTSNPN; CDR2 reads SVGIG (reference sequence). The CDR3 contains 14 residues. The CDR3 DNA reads TGTGCCTGGAGGGGACAGGGGCGCGACTATGGCTACACCTTC. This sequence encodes CAWRGQGRDYGYTF. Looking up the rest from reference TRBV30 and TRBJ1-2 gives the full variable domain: SQTIHQWPATLVQPVGSPLSLECTVEGTSNPNLYWYRQAAGRGLQLLFYSVGIGQISSEVPQNLSASRPQDRQFILSSKKLLLSDSGFYLCAWRGQGRDYGYTFGSGTRLTVV.

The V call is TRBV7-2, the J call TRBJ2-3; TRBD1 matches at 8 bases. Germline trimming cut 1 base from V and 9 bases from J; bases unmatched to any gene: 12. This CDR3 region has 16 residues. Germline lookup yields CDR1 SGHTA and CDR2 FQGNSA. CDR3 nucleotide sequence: TGTGCCAGCAGCTTAGGGCCAGGGGGCGAGTTATACACGCAGTATTTT. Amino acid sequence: CASSLGPGGELYTQYF.

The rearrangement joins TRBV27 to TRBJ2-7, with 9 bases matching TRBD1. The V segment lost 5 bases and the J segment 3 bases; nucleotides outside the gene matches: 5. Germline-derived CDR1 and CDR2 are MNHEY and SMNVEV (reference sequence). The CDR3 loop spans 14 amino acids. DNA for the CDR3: TGTGCCAGCAGTCCGGGGACAGGGCTCTACGAGCAGTACTTC. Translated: CASSPGTGLYEQYF.

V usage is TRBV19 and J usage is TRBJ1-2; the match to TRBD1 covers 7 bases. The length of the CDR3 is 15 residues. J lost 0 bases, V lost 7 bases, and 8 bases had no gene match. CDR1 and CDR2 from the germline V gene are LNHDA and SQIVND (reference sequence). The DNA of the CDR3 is TGTGCCAGTACAGTTACAGGGGCTCCTAACTATGGCTACACCTTC. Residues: CASTVTGAPNYGYTF.

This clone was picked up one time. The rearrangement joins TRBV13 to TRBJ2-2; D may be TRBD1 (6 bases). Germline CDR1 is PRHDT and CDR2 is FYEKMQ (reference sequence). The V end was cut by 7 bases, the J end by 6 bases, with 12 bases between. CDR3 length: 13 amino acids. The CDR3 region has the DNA TGTGCCAGCACTCTGGGGGCATCCGGGGAGCTGTTTTTT. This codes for CASTLGASGELFF.

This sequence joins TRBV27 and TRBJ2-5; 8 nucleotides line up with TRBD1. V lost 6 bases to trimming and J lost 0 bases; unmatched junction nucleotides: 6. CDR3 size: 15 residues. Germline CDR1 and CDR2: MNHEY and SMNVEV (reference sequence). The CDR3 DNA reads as TGTGCCAGCAGACGCGGACAGGGAGACCAAGAGACCCAGTACTTC. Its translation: CASRRGQGDQETQYF.

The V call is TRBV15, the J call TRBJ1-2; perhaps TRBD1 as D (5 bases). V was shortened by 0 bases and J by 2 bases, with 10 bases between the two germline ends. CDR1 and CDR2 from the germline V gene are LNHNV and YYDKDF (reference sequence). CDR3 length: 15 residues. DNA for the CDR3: TGTGCCACCAGCAGAGATAGGGGAGGGAACTATGGCTACACCTTC. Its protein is CATSRDRGGNYGYTF.

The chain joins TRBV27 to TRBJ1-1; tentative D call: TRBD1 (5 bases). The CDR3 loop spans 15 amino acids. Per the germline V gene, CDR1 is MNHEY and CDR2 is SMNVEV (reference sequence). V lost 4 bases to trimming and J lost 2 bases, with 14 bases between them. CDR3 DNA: TGTGCCAGCAGTTACTACCCGACAGTCAACACTGAAGCTTTCTTT. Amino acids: CASSYYPTVNTEAFF.

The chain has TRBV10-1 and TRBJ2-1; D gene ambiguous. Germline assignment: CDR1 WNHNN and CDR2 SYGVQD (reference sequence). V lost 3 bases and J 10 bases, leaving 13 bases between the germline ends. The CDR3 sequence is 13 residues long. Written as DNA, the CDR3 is TGCGCCAGCAGTGAACTATTCGAAAACGAGCAGTTCTTC. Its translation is CASSELFENEQFF.

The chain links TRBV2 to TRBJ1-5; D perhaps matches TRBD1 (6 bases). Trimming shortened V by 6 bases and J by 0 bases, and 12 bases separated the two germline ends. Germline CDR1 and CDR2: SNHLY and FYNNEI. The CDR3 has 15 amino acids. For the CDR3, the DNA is TGTGCCAGCAGCGTGGACAGAGTTAGCAATCAGCCCCAGCATTTT. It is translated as CASSVDRVSNQPQHF.

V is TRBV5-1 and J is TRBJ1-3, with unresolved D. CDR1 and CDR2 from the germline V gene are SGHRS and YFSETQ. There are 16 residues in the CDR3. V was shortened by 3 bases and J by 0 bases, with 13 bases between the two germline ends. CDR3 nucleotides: TGCGCCAGCAGCTCCGCGGGGATCTCCTCTGGAAACACCATATATTTT. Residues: CASSSAGISSGNTIYF.

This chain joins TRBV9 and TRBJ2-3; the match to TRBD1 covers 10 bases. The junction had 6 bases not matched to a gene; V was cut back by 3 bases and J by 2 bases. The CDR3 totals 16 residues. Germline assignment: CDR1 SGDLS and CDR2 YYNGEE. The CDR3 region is CASSGRQGAHTDTQYF. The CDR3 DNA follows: TGTGCCAGCAGCGGAAGACAGGGGGCCCACACAGATACGCAGTATTTT.

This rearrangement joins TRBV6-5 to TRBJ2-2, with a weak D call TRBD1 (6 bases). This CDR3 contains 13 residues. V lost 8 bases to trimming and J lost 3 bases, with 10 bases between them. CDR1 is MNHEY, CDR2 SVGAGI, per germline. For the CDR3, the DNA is TGTGCCAGCTCCACAGGGCACACCGGGGAGCTGTTTTTT. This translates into CASSTGHTGELFF.

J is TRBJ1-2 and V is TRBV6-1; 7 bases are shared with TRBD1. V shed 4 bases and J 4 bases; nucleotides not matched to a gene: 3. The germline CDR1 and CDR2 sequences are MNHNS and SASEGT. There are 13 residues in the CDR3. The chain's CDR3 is CASSGRTGYGYTF. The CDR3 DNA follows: TGTGCCAGCAGTGGGAGGACAGGCTATGGCTACACCTTC.

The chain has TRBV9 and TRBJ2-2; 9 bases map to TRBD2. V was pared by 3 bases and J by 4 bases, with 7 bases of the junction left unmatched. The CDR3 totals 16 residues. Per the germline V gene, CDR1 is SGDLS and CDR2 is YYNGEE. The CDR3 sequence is CASSAAGGPGTGELFF. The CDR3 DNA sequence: TGTGCCAGCAGCGCCGCGGGGGGGCCGGGCACCGGGGAGCTGTTTTTT.

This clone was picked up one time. The CDR3 loop reads CASSFGDRGLSPLHF. In nucleotides, the CDR3 is TGTGCCAGCAGTTTCGGCGACAGGGGGCTTTCACCCCTCCACTTT. This sequence joins TRBV27 and TRBJ1-6; 10 nucleotides align to TRBD1. The CDR3 totals 15 residues. After removal of 3 bases from V and 9 bases from J, the junction contained 5 bases not matched to a gene. Germline CDR1 and CDR2: MNHEY and SMNVEV (reference sequence).

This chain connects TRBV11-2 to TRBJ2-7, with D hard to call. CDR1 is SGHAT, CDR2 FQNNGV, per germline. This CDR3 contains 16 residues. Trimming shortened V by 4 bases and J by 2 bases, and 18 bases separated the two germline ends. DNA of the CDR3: TGTGCCAGCAGCTCCTACCCCCAGCGCCCAACCTACGAGCAGTACTTC. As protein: CASSSYPQRPTYEQYF.

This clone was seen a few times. CDR3 sequence reads: CAWNSGRDQPQHF. The CDR3 DNA reads TGTGCCTGGAACTCAGGGCGAGATCAGCCCCAGCATTTT. The chain has TRBV30 and TRBJ1-5; weak D call: TRBD1 (5 bases). V lost 4 bases and J lost 5, with 12 bases in between. Germline loops: CDR1 GTSNPN, CDR2 SVGIG (reference sequence). The CDR3 extends over 13 amino acids.

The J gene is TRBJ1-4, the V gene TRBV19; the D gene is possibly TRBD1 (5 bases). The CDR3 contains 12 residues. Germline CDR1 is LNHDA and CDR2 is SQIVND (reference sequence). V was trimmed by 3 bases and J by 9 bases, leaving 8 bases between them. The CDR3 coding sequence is TGTGCCAGTAGTATCGGGGGGAAAAAACTGTTTTTT. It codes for CASSIGGKKLFF.

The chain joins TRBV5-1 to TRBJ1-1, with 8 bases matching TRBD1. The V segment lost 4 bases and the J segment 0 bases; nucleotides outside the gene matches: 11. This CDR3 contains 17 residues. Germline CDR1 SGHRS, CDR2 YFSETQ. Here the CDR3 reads CASSPPRTGRVNTEAFF. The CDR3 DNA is TGCGCCAGCAGCCCCCCCCGGACAGGGCGGGTGAACACTGAAGCTTTCTTT.